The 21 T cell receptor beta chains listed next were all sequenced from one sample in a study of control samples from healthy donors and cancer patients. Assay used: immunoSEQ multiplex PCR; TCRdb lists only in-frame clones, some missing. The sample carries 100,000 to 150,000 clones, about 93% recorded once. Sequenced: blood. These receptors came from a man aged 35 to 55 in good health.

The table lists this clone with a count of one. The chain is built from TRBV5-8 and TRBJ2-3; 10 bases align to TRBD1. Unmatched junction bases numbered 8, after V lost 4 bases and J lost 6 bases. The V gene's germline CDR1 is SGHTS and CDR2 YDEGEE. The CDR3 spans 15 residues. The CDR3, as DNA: TGTGCCAGCAGCCCTGACAGGGGGCGACTGGATACGCAGTATTTT. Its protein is CASSPDRGRLDTQYF. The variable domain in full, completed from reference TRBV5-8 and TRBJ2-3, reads EAGVTQSPTHLIKTRGQQATLRCSPISGHTSVYWYQQALGLGLQFLLWYDEGEERNRGNFPPRFSGRQFPNYSSELNVNALELEDSALYLCASSPDRGRLDTQYFGPGTRLTVL.

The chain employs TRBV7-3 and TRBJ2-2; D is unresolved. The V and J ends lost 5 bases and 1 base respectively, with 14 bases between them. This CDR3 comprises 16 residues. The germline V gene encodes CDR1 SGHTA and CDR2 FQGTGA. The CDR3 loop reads CASSQSVGLNTGELFF. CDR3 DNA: TGTGCCAGCAGCCAGAGCGTGGGGTTGAACACCGGGGAGCTGTTTTTT.

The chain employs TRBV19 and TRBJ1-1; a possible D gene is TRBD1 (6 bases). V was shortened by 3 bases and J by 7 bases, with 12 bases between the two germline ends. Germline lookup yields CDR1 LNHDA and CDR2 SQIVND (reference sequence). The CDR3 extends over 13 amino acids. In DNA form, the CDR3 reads TGTGCCAGTAGTATTAGGGGGGTCGGTGAAGCTTTCTTT. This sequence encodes CASSIRGVGEAFF.

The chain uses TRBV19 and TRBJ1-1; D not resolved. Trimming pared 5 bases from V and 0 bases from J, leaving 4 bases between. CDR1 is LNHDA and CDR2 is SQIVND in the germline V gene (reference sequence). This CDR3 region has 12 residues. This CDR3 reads CASSVMNTEAFF. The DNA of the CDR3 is TGTGCCAGTAGTGTCATGAACACTGAAGCTTTCTTT.

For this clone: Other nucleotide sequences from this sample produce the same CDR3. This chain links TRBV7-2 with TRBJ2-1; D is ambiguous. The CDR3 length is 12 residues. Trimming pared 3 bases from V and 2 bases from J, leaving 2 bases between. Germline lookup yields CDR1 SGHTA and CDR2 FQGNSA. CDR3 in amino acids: CASSLAYNEQFF. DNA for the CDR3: TGTGCCAGCAGCTTGGCCTACAATGAGCAGTTCTTC. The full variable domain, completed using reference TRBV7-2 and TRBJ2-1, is GAGVSQSPSNKVTEKGKDVELRCDPISGHTALYWYRQSLGQGLEFLIYFQGNSAPDKSGLPSDRFSAERTGGSVSTLTIQRTQQEDSAVYLCASSLAYNEQFFGPGTRLTVL.

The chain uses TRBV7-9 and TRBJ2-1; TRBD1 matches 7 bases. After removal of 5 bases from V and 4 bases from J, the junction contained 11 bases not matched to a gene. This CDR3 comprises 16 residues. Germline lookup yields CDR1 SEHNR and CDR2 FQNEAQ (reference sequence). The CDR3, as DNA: TGTGCCAGCAGCATCGAGACAGGGACCATTTACAATGAGCAGTTCTTC. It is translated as CASSIETGTIYNEQFF.

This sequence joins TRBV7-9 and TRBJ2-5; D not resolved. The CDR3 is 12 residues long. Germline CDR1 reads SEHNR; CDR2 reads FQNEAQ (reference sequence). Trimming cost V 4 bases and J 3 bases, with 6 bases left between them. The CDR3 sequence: CASSYREETQYF. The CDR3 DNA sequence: TGTGCCAGCAGCTATCGGGAAGAGACCCAGTACTTC.

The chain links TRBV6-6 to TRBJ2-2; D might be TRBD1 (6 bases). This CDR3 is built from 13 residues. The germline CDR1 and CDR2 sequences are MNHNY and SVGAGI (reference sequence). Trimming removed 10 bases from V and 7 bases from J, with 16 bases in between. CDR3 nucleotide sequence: TGTGCCACCGGTTACAGGGTTGGCGGGGAGCTGTTTTTT. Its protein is CATGYRVGGELFF.

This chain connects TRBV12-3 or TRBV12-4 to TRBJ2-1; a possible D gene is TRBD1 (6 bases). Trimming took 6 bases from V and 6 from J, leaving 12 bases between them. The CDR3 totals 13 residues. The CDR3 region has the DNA TGTGCCAGCAGCCGAAGGACAGTCAATGAGCAGTTCTTC. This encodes CASSRRTVNEQFF.

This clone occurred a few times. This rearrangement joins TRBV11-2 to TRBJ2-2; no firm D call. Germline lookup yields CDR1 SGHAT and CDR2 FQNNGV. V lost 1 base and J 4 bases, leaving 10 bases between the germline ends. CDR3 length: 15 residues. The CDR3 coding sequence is TGTGCCAGCAGCTTAGGATTGCAAACCACCGGGGAGCTGTTTTTT. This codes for CASSLGLQTTGELFF.

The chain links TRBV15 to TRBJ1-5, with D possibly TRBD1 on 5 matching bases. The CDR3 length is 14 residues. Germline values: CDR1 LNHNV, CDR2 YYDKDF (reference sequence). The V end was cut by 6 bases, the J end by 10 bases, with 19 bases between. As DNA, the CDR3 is TGTGCCACCAGTCCGGGACTGGCATCAAGTCCCCAGCATTTT. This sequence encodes CATSPGLASSPQHF. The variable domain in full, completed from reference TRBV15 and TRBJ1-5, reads DAMVIQNPRYQVTQFGKPVTLSCSQTLNHNVMYWYQQKSSQAPKLLFHYYDKDFNNEADTPDNFQSRRPNTSFCFLDIRSPGLGDTAMYLCATSPGLASSPQHFGDGTRLSIL.

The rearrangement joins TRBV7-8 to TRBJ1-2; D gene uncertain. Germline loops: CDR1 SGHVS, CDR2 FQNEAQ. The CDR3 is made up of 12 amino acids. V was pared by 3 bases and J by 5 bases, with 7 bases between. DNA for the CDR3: TGTGCCAGCAGCTTTAACGATTATGGCTACACCTTC. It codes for CASSFNDYGYTF.

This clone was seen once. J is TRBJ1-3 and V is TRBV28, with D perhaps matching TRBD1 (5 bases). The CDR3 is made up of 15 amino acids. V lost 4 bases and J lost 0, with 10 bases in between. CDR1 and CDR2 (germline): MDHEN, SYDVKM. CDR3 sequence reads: CASSSLGGSGNTIYF. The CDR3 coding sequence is TGTGCCAGCAGTTCGTTGGGGGGCTCTGGAAACACCATATATTTT.

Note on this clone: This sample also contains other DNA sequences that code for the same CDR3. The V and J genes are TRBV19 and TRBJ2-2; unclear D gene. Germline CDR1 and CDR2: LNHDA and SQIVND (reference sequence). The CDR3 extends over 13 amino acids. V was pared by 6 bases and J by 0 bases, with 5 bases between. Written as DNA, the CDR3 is TGTGCCAGTAGCAATCCGAACACCGGGGAGCTGTTTTTT. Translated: CASSNPNTGELFF.

The CDR3 loop reads CAWSPPVGSYNEQFF. Here the CDR3 DNA reads TGTGCCTGGAGCCCACCGGTGGGGTCCTACAATGAGCAGTTCTTC. The rearrangement links TRBV30 to TRBJ2-1; unclear D gene. Germline V gene sequence: CDR1 GTSNPN, CDR2 SVGIG (reference sequence). This CDR3 comprises 15 residues. V was pared by 3 bases and J by 1 base, with 13 bases between.

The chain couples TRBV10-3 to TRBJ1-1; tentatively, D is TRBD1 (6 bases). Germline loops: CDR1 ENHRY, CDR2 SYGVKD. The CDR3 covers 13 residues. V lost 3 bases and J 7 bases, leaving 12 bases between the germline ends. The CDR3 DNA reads TGTGCCATCAGTGACAGAGGGGGATATGAAGCTTTCTTT. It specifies CAISDRGGYEAFF.

CDR3 nucleotide sequence: TGTGCCAGCAGCTTACGTGGGAGGACTAATGAAAAACTGTTTTTT. Its translation is CASSLRGRTNEKLFF. The rearrangement uses TRBV11-2 and TRBJ1-4; no firm D call. The CDR3 length is 15 residues. V lost 2 bases and J 2 bases, leaving 9 bases between the germline ends. From germline, CDR1 is SGHAT and CDR2 FQNNGV.

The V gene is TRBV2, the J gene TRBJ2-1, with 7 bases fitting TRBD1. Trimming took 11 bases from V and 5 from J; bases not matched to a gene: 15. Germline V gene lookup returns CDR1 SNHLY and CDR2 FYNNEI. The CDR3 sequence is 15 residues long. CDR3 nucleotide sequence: TGTGCCGGCTCAAGGTCCCGACAGGGAAACAATGAGCAGTTCTTC. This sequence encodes CAGSRSRQGNNEQFF.

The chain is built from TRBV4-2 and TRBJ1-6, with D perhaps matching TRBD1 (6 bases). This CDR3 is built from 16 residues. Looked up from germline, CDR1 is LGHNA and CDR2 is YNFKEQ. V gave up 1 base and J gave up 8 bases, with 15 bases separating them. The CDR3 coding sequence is TGTGCCAGCAGCCAAGGTCCCCAGGGGCTCGATTCACCCCTCCACTTT. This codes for CASSQGPQGLDSPLHF.

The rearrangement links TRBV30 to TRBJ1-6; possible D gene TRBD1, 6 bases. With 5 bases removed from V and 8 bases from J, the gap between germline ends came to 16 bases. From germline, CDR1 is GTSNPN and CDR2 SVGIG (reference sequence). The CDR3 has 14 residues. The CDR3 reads CAWGKTGLDSPLHF. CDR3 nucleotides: TGTGCCTGGGGGAAAACAGGGTTAGATTCACCCCTCCACTTT.

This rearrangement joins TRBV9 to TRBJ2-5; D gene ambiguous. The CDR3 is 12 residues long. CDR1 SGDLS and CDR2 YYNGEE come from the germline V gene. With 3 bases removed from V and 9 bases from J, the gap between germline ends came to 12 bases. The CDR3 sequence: CASSDSPVAQYF. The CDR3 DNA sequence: TGTGCCAGCAGCGACAGCCCCGTGGCCCAGTACTTC.